A single sample gave rise to the 25 T cell receptor beta chains below, sequenced in a study of CD8 T cells in Susac syndrome. With random hexamers, 0.5 to 1 ug RNA was reverse transcribed. TCRdb called the immunoSEQ multiplex PCR reads again in MiXCR, with one record for every CDR3 protein. This sample has fewer than 150,000 distinct CDR3 sequences; under 95% occur once, and the top ten carry under 0.25%. Source material: CD8+ T cells from PBMCs. These receptors came from a human donor with multiple sclerosis.

The chain couples TRBV7-9 to TRBJ2-3; 13 nucleotides agree with TRBD2. The germline gives CDR1 SEHNR, CDR2 FQNEAQ (reference sequence). Trimming cost V 4 bases and J 1 base; bases outside gene matches: 2. The CDR3 spans 16 residues. DNA of the CDR3: TGTGCCAGCAGCTATGGACTAGCGGGAGGCACAGATACGCAGTATTTT. It codes for CASSYGLAGGTDTQYF.

The chain combines TRBV30 with TRBJ1-1, with TRBD1 matching over 7 bases. J was trimmed by 0 bases and V by 2 bases; bases with no gene match: 9. CDR1 is GTSNPN and CDR2 is SVGIG in the germline V gene (reference sequence). The CDR3 runs 16 residues. CDR3 region: CAWSYGQEGMNTEAFF. CDR3 sequence (DNA): TGTGCCTGGAGTTATGGACAGGAAGGTATGAACACTGAAGCTTTCTTT.

The rearrangement uses TRBV30 and TRBJ2-1, with 7 bases fitting TRBD2. Germline V CDR1 and CDR2: GTSNPN, SVGIG (reference sequence). The CDR3 covers 15 residues. With V trimmed by 3 bases and J by 0 bases, 5 bases remained unmatched. Here the CDR3 DNA reads TGTGCCTGGAGGGAGGGACTAAGCTCCTACAATGAGCAGTTCTTC. Amino acids: CAWREGLSSYNEQFF. Drawing the rest from reference TRBV30 and TRBJ2-1, the complete variable domain is SQTIHQWPATLVQPVGSPLSLECTVEGTSNPNLYWYRQAAGRGLQLLFYSVGIGQISSEVPQNLSASRPQDRQFILSSKKLLLSDSGFYLCAWREGLSSYNEQFFGPGTRLTVL.

J is TRBJ1-5 and V is TRBV27; TRBD1 might be the D (5 bases). The germline V gene has CDR1 MNHEY and CDR2 SMNVEV (reference sequence). Trimming pared 3 bases from V and 3 bases from J, leaving 9 bases between. This CDR3 region has 14 residues. The CDR3 loop is CASSFQGDNQPQHF. CDR3 coding DNA: TGTGCCAGCAGTTTCCAGGGAGACAATCAGCCCCAGCATTTT.

This chain connects TRBV11-2 to TRBJ2-3; no clear D gene. The length of the CDR3 is 12 residues. The germline V gene has CDR1 SGHAT and CDR2 FQNNGV. With 5 bases removed from V and 5 bases from J, the gap between germline ends came to 8 bases. This CDR3 reads CASSQQVDTQYF. CDR3 bases: TGTGCCAGCAGCCAACAAGTAGATACGCAGTATTTT.

The chain is built from TRBV20-1 and TRBJ1-3; D remains ambiguous. This CDR3 region has 15 residues. Germline CDR1 DFQATT, CDR2 SNEGSKA (reference sequence). Trimming removed 0 bases at V and 2 bases at J, with 11 bases between. The CDR3 is CSARDLIGTGNTIYF. The CDR3 coding sequence is TGCAGTGCTAGAGACTTGATCGGGACTGGAAACACCATATATTTT.

The CDR3, as DNA: TGCGCCAGCAGCCAAGATATTGGACAGCTAGCCAAAAACATTCAGTACTTC. This encodes CASSQDIGQLAKNIQYF. The J gene is TRBJ2-4, the V gene TRBV4-1; perhaps TRBD1 as D (6 bases). The germline gives CDR1 MGHRA, CDR2 YSYEKL. The V gene lost 0 bases and the J gene lost 0 bases, with 12 bases spanning the gap. The CDR3 runs to 17 residues.

This chain links TRBV19 with TRBJ1-1; D is undetermined. The CDR3 is made up of 13 amino acids. CDR1 is LNHDA, CDR2 SQIVND, per germline (reference sequence). V lost 7 bases and J 1 base, leaving 10 bases between the germline ends. In nucleotides, the CDR3 is TGTGCCAGTAAGGTAGCAAAGAACACTGAAGCTTTCTTT. It is translated as CASKVAKNTEAFF.

This rearrangement joins TRBV27 to TRBJ1-5; D not resolved. This CDR3 region has 13 residues. The V gene's germline CDR1 is MNHEY and CDR2 SMNVEV (reference sequence). The V gene lost 4 bases and the J gene lost 5 bases, with 9 bases spanning the gap. In DNA, the CDR3 is TGTGCCAGCAGTTCGACTAACTATCAGCCCCAGCATTTT. This encodes CASSSTNYQPQHF.

The chain carries TRBV27 and TRBJ1-2; TRBD1 matches at 7 bases. The ends lost 4 bases at V and 5 bases at J; junction bases unmatched: 1. Per germline, CDR1 MNHEY and CDR2 SMNVEV (reference sequence). This CDR3 comprises 12 residues. The CDR3, as DNA: TGTGCCAGCAGTTCAGGGGGGTATGGCTACACCTTC. Encoded protein: CASSSGGYGYTF.

The genes are TRBV30 and TRBJ2-2; D is unclear. This CDR3 region has 13 residues. V was clipped by 7 bases and J by 1 base, with 10 bases between them. CDR1 is GTSNPN, CDR2 SVGIG, per germline (reference sequence). The CDR3 region is CAFSVKNTGELFF. The CDR3 DNA sequence: TGTGCCTTTTCGGTGAAGAACACCGGGGAGCTGTTTTTT.

The rearrangement joins TRBV6-5 to TRBJ2-7, with TRBD2 as a possible D gene (5 bases). Germline CDR1 reads MNHEY; CDR2 reads SVGAGI. This CDR3 is built from 15 residues. Trimming took 6 bases from V and 5 from J, leaving 20 bases between them. DNA for the CDR3: TGTGCCAGCAGACCACTGACCCGGCGGGTCGACGAGCAGTACTTC. Its protein product is CASRPLTRRVDEQYF.

The chain carries TRBV19 and TRBJ2-3; D possibly matches TRBD1 or TRBD2 (5 bases each). The germline V gene encodes CDR1 LNHDA and CDR2 SQIVND (reference sequence). CDR3 length equals 14 residues. Trimming cost V 3 bases and J 5 bases, with 12 bases left between them. CDR3: CASSIGWDQDTQYF. In nucleotides, the CDR3 is TGTGCCAGTAGTATTGGATGGGACCAAGATACGCAGTATTTT.

The V and J genes are TRBV30 and TRBJ2-1; no clear D. Germline V gene data show CDR1 as GTSNPN and CDR2 as SVGIG (reference sequence). CDR3 length: 11 amino acids. Deletions cut 1 base from V and 8 bases from J, with 6 bases between. CDR3 nucleotide sequence: TGTGCCTGGAGTGGATGGGATGAGCAGTTCTTC. This encodes CAWSGWDEQFF.

The chain is built from TRBV20-1 and TRBJ2-1; 12 bases match TRBD2. The J segment lost 4 bases and the V segment lost 4 bases, leaving 5 bases of the junction unmatched. Germline V gene data show CDR1 as DFQATT and CDR2 as SNEGSKA (reference sequence). CDR3 length: 15 amino acids. The CDR3 reads CSATSLAGGYNEQFF. The CDR3 coding sequence is TGCAGTGCTACGTCACTAGCGGGAGGTTACAATGAGCAGTTCTTC.

The chain combines TRBV4-3 with TRBJ1-4, with unresolved D. Trimming took 4 bases from V and 5 from J, leaving 8 bases between them. Looked up from germline, CDR1 is LGHNA and CDR2 is YSLEER. CDR3 length: 13 amino acids. DNA for the CDR3: TGCGCCAGCAGCCGAACAGACAATGAAAAACTGTTTTTT. Translated, it gives CASSRTDNEKLFF.

The rearrangement uses TRBV7-9 and TRBJ2-6, with TRBD1 as a possible D gene (5 bases). This CDR3 has 14 residues. The V gene lost 7 bases and the J gene lost 12 bases, with 19 bases spanning the gap. The V gene's germline CDR1 is SEHNR and CDR2 FQNEAQ (reference sequence). Written as DNA, the CDR3 is TGTGCCAGCAACCCCCCCGACAGTGGACCCGTCCTGACTTTC. Encoded protein: CASNPPDSGPVLTF. Full variable domain (remainder filled in from reference TRBV7-9 and TRBJ2-6): DTGVSQNPRHKITKRGQNVTFRCDPISEHNRLYWYRQTLGQGPEFLTYFQNEAQLEKSRLLSDRFSAERPKGSFSTLEIQRTEQGDSAMYLCASNPPDSGPVLTFGAGSRLTVL.

The gene calls are TRBV5-6 and TRBJ2-7; D remains ambiguous. The CDR3 sequence is 14 residues long. Trimming left V 1 base short and J 6 bases short, with 14 bases between. Germline V CDR1 and CDR2: SGHDT, YYEEEE. CDR3 in amino acids: CASSLYGLYGEQYF. The CDR3 nucleotides are TGTGCCAGCAGCTTGTACGGTCTCTATGGCGAGCAGTACTTC. Based on the CDR3 plus reference TRBV5-6 and TRBJ2-7, the full variable domain is DAGVTQSPTHLIKTRGQQVTLRCSPKSGHDTVSWYQQALGQGPQFIFQYYEEEERQRGNFPDRFSGHQFPNYSSELNVNALLLGDSALYLCASSLYGLYGEQYFGPGTRLTVT.

The V call is TRBV18, the J call TRBJ2-7; a weak D match, TRBD1 (5 bases). Trimming shortened V by 4 bases and J by 4 bases, and 11 bases separated the two germline ends. Germline CDR1 and CDR2: KGHSH and LQKENI. The length of the CDR3 is 13 residues. Written as DNA, the CDR3 is TGTGCCAGCTCACGTCCTGACAGTTACGAGCAGTACTTC. This sequence encodes CASSRPDSYEQYF.

The chain recombines TRBV14 with TRBJ1-2; possible D gene TRBD1, 6 bases. The CDR3 has 11 residues. V shed 5 bases and J shed 8 bases, with 9 bases lying between them. CDR1 and CDR2 from the germline V gene are SGHDN and FVKESK. CDR3 loop: CASSYRDGYTF. The CDR3 DNA reads as TGTGCCAGCAGCTACAGGGACGGCTACACCTTC.

This sequence joins TRBV12-3 or TRBV12-4 and TRBJ2-5; no clear D gene. Trimming pared 4 bases from V and 2 bases from J, leaving 11 bases between. This CDR3 region has 14 residues. CDR3 in DNA: TGTGCCAGCAGTTCTCCCTCCCTTCAAGAGACCCAGTACTTC. Encoded protein: CASSSPSLQETQYF.

The chain employs TRBV21-1 and TRBJ1-1. TRBV21-1 is deemed a pseudogene. The CDR3 is 13 amino acids. The chain's CDR3 is CASSDKGCTEAFF. CDR3 coding DNA: TGTGCCAGCAGCGATAAGGGTTGCACTGAAGCTTTCTTT.

The chain couples TRBV13 to TRBJ1-2; 10 nucleotides agree with TRBD1. Per germline, CDR1 PRHDT and CDR2 FYEKMQ (reference sequence). The CDR3 is made up of 16 amino acids. The V and J ends lost 5 bases and 6 bases, in that order; junction bases with no gene match: 12. The CDR3 loop reads CASSLMTGGAVDGYTF. The DNA of the CDR3 is TGTGCCAGCAGCCTGATGACAGGGGGCGCGGTAGATGGCTACACCTTC.

The gene calls are TRBV5-4 and TRBJ2-2; tentatively, D is TRBD2 (6 bases). CDR3 size: 15 residues. The V end was cut by 10 bases, the J end by 6 bases, with 22 bases between. Looked up from germline, CDR1 is SGHNT and CDR2 is YYREEE (reference sequence). CDR3 sequence reads: CAVQDSGLMAGELFF. DNA for the CDR3: TGTGCCGTTCAAGATAGCGGACTTATGGCCGGGGAGCTGTTTTTT.

The V call is TRBV5-6, the J call TRBJ2-1; D not resolved. The CDR3 contains 14 residues. From germline, CDR1 is SGHDT and CDR2 YYEEEE. The V gene lost 4 bases and the J gene lost 0 bases, with 8 bases spanning the gap. CDR3 DNA sequence: TGTGCCAGCAGCCCTGAATTCTCCTACAATGAGCAGTTCTTC. Translation gives CASSPEFSYNEQFF.